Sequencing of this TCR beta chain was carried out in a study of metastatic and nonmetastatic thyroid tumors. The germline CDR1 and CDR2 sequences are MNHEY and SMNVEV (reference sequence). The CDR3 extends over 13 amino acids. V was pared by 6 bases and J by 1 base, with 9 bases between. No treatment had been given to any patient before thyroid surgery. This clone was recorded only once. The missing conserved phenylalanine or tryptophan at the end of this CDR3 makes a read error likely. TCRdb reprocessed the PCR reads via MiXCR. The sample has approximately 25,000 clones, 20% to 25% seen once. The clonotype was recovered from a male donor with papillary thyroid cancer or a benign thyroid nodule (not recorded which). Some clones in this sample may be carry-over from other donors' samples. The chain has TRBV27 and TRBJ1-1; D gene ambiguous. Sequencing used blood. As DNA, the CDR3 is TGTGCCAGCAGGAAGCCCACGAACACTGAAGCTTTCTTA. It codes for CASRKPTNTEAFL.